The sequence of this TCR beta chain was determined in a study of control samples from healthy donors and cancer patients. This clone was found once. The CDR3 contains 11 residues. CDR1 and CDR2 from the germline V gene are SQVTM and ANQGSEA. V was cut by 7 bases and J by 5 bases, with 11 bases left in between. The assay was immunoSEQ multiplex PCR, and TCRdb's table has in-frame clones only and misses some. This sample has 120,000 or so clones, with around nine tenths found just once. The rearrangement links TRBV29-1 to TRBJ1-2; maybe TRBD1 (5 bases). The sequenced sample consisted of blood. This receptor was obtained from a man between 18 and 29 years old in good health. DNA for the CDR3: TGCAGCGCAGACAGTGGGTATGGCTACACCTTC. This sequence encodes CSADSGYGYTF.